This T cell receptor beta chain was recorded in a study of T-cell memory formation after mild COVID-19. Background on the study: There were largely donor-specific TCR clusters. Study-level findings and limits: Proof of SARS-CoV-2 specificity was absent for the second-wave clones that crested on day 37.

In the case of this clonotype: Its target is not known. One end of the junction does not line up with germline, which may come from a read error.

Germline CDR1 and CDR2: SSHAT and FNYEAQ (reference sequence). There are 12 residues in the CDR3. 5'RACE, which relied on constant-segment primers, yielded TCR alpha and TCR beta cDNA libraries carrying sample barcodes and UMIs. MiXCR, applied by TCRdb to the 5' RACE reads, yields one record per CDR3 protein. The sample lists 550,000 to 650,000 distinct CDR3 sequences, around 16% seen once, with around 7.8% in the top ten. The clonotype was recovered from an adult woman who had mild COVID-19 (a few samples of this study predate the infection). Cell type and time point are not known. The chain carries TRBV7-7 and TRBJ1-2; D not resolved. Sequencing was done on a sample of PBMCs or a T cell subset sorted from them (not recorded which). The CDR3 protein is CASSPPQEETPF. CDR3 in DNA: TGTGCCAGCAGCCCCCCCCAGGAGGAAACACCCTTC.